The 14 T cell receptor beta chains reported below all come from one sample, sequenced in a study of cytomegalovirus exposure and HLA in healthy donors (dated by TCRdb to the late 2010s). The library was obtained by the immunoSEQ multiplex PCR assay. For the multiplex PCR, a mixture combining 60 forward primers for TCR Vbeta segments and 13 reverse primers for TCR Jbeta segments was used. TCRdb's version of the immuneACCESS table is confined to in-frame rearrangements and falls short of the full clone set. An unresolved V gene accounts for under half of the shortfall where checked; the remainder is of unknown origin. The sample profile shows 150,000 to 200,000 clones; 70% to 80% of them were found once. Clones ranked in the top ten supply roughly 10% of the sample. The sample consisted of PBMCs. These receptors all stem from a man younger than 35 in good health and CMV-seropositive.

The CDR3: CASSTWDSANEKLFF. In nucleotides, the CDR3 is TGTGCCAGTAGTACCTGGGACAGTGCAAATGAAAAACTGTTTTTT. The chain links TRBV19 to TRBJ1-4; 7 bases map to TRBD1. The germline gives CDR1 LNHDA, CDR2 SQIVND (reference sequence). The CDR3 sequence is 15 residues long. V dropped 4 bases and J dropped 5; count of bases not matched to a gene: 7. Together with reference TRBV19 and TRBJ1-4, the CDR3 gives the full variable domain: DGGITQSPKYLFRKEGQNVTLSCEQNLNHDAMYWYRQDPGQGLRLIYYSQIVNDFQKGDIAEGYSVSREKKESFPLTVTSAQKNPTAFYLCASSTWDSANEKLFFGSGTQLSVL.

The table lists this clone with a count of one. This chain links TRBV13 with TRBJ1-3; D is undetermined. Trimming shortened V by 4 bases and J by 0 bases, and 7 bases separated the two germline ends. The CDR3 is made up of 14 amino acids. Germline V gene sequence: CDR1 PRHDT, CDR2 FYEKMQ (reference sequence). The CDR3 loop is CASSSQASGNTIYF. Here the CDR3 DNA reads TGTGCCAGCAGCTCCCAGGCCTCTGGAAACACCATATATTTT.

The chain has TRBV5-5 and TRBJ1-4; D is perhaps TRBD1 (6 bases). This CDR3 has 14 amino acids. Germline loops: CDR1 SGHKS, CDR2 YYEKEE (reference sequence). V was clipped by 4 bases and J by 5 bases, with 12 bases between them. The CDR3 sequence is CASSLDSVNEKLFF. CDR3 sequence (DNA): TGTGCCAGCAGCCTGGACAGTGTAAATGAAAAACTGTTTTTT.

This chain links TRBV5-6 with TRBJ1-3; maybe TRBD1 (6 bases). V was trimmed by 4 bases and J by 7 bases, leaving 12 bases between them. Germline values: CDR1 SGHDT, CDR2 YYEEEE. The CDR3 extends over 13 amino acids. The CDR3 bases are TGTGCCAGCAGCATACAGGGAATCAACACCATATATTTT. Protein product: CASSIQGINTIYF.

This clone was detected once. The chain recombines TRBV7-3 with TRBJ2-1; 9 bases fit TRBD2. Germline V lookup: CDR1 SGHTA, CDR2 FQGTGA. CDR3 length: 16 amino acids. V was clipped by 5 bases and J by 6 bases; unmatched bases: 11. CDR3 protein: CASSPLGSGGPNEQFF. In DNA form, the CDR3 reads TGTGCCAGCAGCCCCCTGGGTAGCGGGGGCCCCAATGAGCAGTTCTTC.

The chain carries TRBV5-1 and TRBJ1-5; TRBD1 matches at 7 bases. There are 19 residues in the CDR3. The germline CDR1 and CDR2 sequences are SGHRS and YFSETQ. With V trimmed by 4 bases and J by 1 base, 17 bases remained unmatched. CDR3: CASSPAPRQGGRSNQPQHF. Written as DNA, the CDR3 is TGCGCCAGCAGCCCCGCCCCTCGACAGGGCGGGAGGAGCAATCAGCCCCAGCATTTT. The full variable domain, its missing parts supplied by reference TRBV5-1 and TRBJ1-5, is KAGVTQTPRYLIKTRGQQVTLSCSPISGHRSVSWYQQTPGQGLQFLFEYFSETQRNKGNFPGRFSGRQFSNSRSEMNVSTLELGDSALYLCASSPAPRQGGRSNQPQHFGDGTRLSIL.

The gene calls are TRBV6-1 and TRBJ2-7; TRBD1 might be the D (6 bases). The CDR3 extends over 13 amino acids. V lost 4 bases to trimming and J lost 1 base, with 8 bases between them. CDR1 is MNHNS and CDR2 is SASEGT in the germline V gene. CDR3 in amino acids: CASSVDRSYEQYF. CDR3 coding DNA: TGTGCCAGCAGTGTCGACAGGTCCTACGAGCAGTACTTC.

This clone was seen a single time. The chain recombines TRBV4-3 with TRBJ2-5; the D gene is possibly TRBD2 (6 bases). The end of the DNA aligns better with TRBJ2-7, so the J call may be wrong. This CDR3 region has 15 residues. Germline assignment: CDR1 LGHNA and CDR2 YSLEER. CDR3 in DNA: TGCGCCAGCAGCCAAGACGCACGGGGAGGCTACGAGCAGTACTTC. It encodes CASSQDARGGYEQYF.

The chain joins TRBV30 to TRBJ1-1, with 12 bases aligning to TRBD1. Germline V CDR1 and CDR2: GTSNPN, SVGIG (reference sequence). The CDR3 has 13 residues. The V and J ends lost 2 bases and 8 bases, in that order; junction bases with no gene match: 3. CDR3 in amino acids: CAWSRDRGREAFF. CDR3 coding DNA: TGTGCCTGGAGTCGGGACAGGGGGCGAGAAGCTTTCTTT. The complete variable domain, with remaining parts taken from reference TRBV30 and TRBJ1-1, reads SQTIHQWPATLVQPVGSPLSLECTVEGTSNPNLYWYRQAAGRGLQLLFYSVGIGQISSEVPQNLSASRPQDRQFILSSKKLLLSDSGFYLCAWSRDRGREAFFGQGTRLTVV.

This clone was recorded once. The chain recombines TRBV6-6 with TRBJ1-5; possibly TRBD1 for D (5 bases). The V and J ends lost 6 bases and 3 bases respectively, with 18 bases between them. CDR3 size: 16 residues. Germline assignment: CDR1 MNHNY and CDR2 SVGAGI (reference sequence). DNA of the CDR3: TGTGCCAGCAGGGCGGGGGGGTCGGGAACCAATCAGCCCCAGCATTTT. Translating gives CASRAGGSGTNQPQHF.

The chain carries TRBV19 and TRBJ2-2, with D perhaps matching TRBD1 (6 bases). Per germline, CDR1 LNHDA and CDR2 SQIVND (reference sequence). The CDR3 covers 16 residues. Trimming removed 1 base from V and 2 bases from J, with 11 bases in between. CDR3 sequence: CASSIAHRENTGELFF. DNA of the CDR3: TGTGCCAGTAGTATAGCCCACAGGGAAAACACCGGGGAGCTGTTTTTT.

The chain employs TRBV19 and TRBJ2-4, with 9 bases lining up with TRBD2. From germline, CDR1 is LNHDA and CDR2 SQIVND (reference sequence). There are 16 residues in the CDR3. The V gene end was trimmed by 9 bases and the J gene end by 8 bases; junction bases not matched to a gene: 17. The CDR3 DNA sequence: TGTGCCAGGATTGGACGACCTTTAGCGGGGGCTGACATTCAGTACTTC. Its translation: CARIGRPLAGADIQYF.

The chain carries TRBV7-3 and TRBJ2-1; D gene uncertain. Germline V lookup: CDR1 SGHTA, CDR2 FQGTGA. The CDR3 consists of 13 residues. Trimming cost V 5 bases and J 7 bases, with 12 bases left between them. In nucleotides, the CDR3 is TGTGCCAGCAGCCCTCTAAAGTATAATGAGCAGTTCTTC. Translation: CASSPLKYNEQFF.

The CDR3 region is CASSLAFVAVHEQYF. In DNA, the CDR3 is TGTGCCAGCAGCTTGGCTTTCGTCGCAGTCCACGAGCAGTACTTC. This chain uses TRBV5-5 with TRBJ2-7; no clear D gene. V lost 0 bases and J lost 5, with 15 bases in between. CDR1 is SGHKS, CDR2 YYEKEE, per germline (reference sequence). CDR3 length: 15 residues.